A single sample gave rise to the 14 T cell receptor beta chains below, sequenced in a study of shared clonotypes between healthy human individuals (dated by TCRdb to between 2020 and 2021). Library preparation employed the immunoSEQ multiplex PCR assay. In its TCRdb copy, this immuneACCESS table keeps in-frame sequences only and misses some clones. Where compared with another copy, unresolved V genes explain less than half of these, and the others have no known cause. Recorded for this sample are about 2.3 million clones; 92% of them occurred a single time. 0.3% to 0.4% of the sample goes to the ten largest clones. What was sequenced was naive CD4+ T cells from PBMCs. This sample's cell subset or site label indicates: CD45RA+ positively selected. The receptor set was obtained from a man between 18 and 35 years old in good health. Some clones in this sample may be carry-over from other donors' samples.

The gene calls are TRBV2 and TRBJ2-7; D is unclear. V lost 4 bases, J lost 3 bases, and 7 bases lay in between. The germline CDR1 and CDR2 sequences are SNHLY and FYNNEI. CDR3 size: 12 residues. The CDR3 DNA is TGTGCCAGCAGTGTAAACAGCTACGAGCAGTACTTC. This encodes CASSVNSYEQYF.

The chain carries TRBV28 and TRBJ2-1; 7 bases agree with TRBD2. CDR1 and CDR2 from the germline V gene are MDHEN and SYDVKM. The CDR3 is made up of 11 amino acids. The V gene end was trimmed by 5 bases and the J gene end by 13 bases; junction bases not matched to a gene: 5. Here the CDR3 DNA reads TGTGCCAGCAGTAGGGGCGGGAGCCAGTTCTTC. Its protein is CASSRGGSQFF.

The gene calls are TRBV2 and TRBJ1-4, with D hard to call. In germline, CDR1 is SNHLY, CDR2 FYNNEI. V was cut by 6 bases and J by 0 bases, with 14 bases left in between. CDR3 size: 16 residues. CDR3 bases: TGTGCCAGCAGAGGGATGGCAGTTGCAACTAATGAAAAACTGTTTTTT. This codes for CASRGMAVATNEKLFF.

In this sample, this clone turned up once. The V and J genes are TRBV11-2 and TRBJ2-5; 11 bases are a match to TRBD2. The CDR3 sequence is 15 residues long. Unmatched junction bases numbered 3, after V lost 1 base and J lost 5 bases. The germline V gene encodes CDR1 SGHAT and CDR2 FQNNGV. The CDR3: CASSLVTSGSETQYF. The CDR3 DNA is TGTGCCAGCAGCTTAGTTACTAGCGGGAGCGAGACCCAGTACTTC.

This chain joins TRBV15 and TRBJ1-4, with D possibly matching TRBD1 (5 bases). This CDR3 comprises 16 residues. Trimming left V 0 bases short and J 6 bases short, with 14 bases between. Germline CDR1 LNHNV, CDR2 YYDKDF (reference sequence). The CDR3 bases are TGTGCCACCAGCAGAGACGGGACCTCCTCGCATGAAAAACTGTTTTTT. Its translation is CATSRDGTSSHEKLFF.

CDR3 in amino acids: CASSLNRVSEQFF. CDR3 DNA: TGTGCCAGCAGCTTAAACAGGGTTTCTGAGCAGTTCTTC. V and J are TRBV5-4 and TRBJ2-1; maybe TRBD1 (6 bases). This CDR3 is 13 amino acids long. Between the trimmed V and J ends, which lost 2 bases and 9 bases, there was a span of 12 bases. Germline loops: CDR1 SGHNT, CDR2 YYREEE (reference sequence).

This sequence joins TRBV5-6 and TRBJ1-3; D is unresolved. This CDR3 comprises 15 residues. Per germline, CDR1 SGHDT and CDR2 YYEEEE. V shed 4 bases and J shed 6 bases, with 17 bases lying between them. The CDR3 coding sequence is TGTGCCAGCAGCGTACTTAGCTCATTTCTAAACACCATATATTTT. Translated: CASSVLSSFLNTIYF.

This chain links TRBV7-9 with TRBJ2-5; no clear D. The germline CDR1 and CDR2 sequences are SEHNR and FQNEAQ (reference sequence). The length of the CDR3 is 12 residues. Trimming pared 5 bases from V and 3 bases from J, leaving 7 bases between. In DNA, the CDR3 is TGTGCCAGCAGCCCCCAAGAAGAGACCCAGTACTTC. Amino acid sequence: CASSPQEETQYF.

To note about this clone: Within the sample, other DNA sequences also encode this same CDR3. The chain employs TRBV7-9 and TRBJ1-1, with D unresolved. Trimming took off 5 bases at V and 2 bases at J, with 15 bases between the two ends. Germline CDR1 SEHNR, CDR2 FQNEAQ (reference sequence). CDR3 size: 15 residues. The CDR3 protein is CASSSRVGLNTEAFF. The CDR3 nucleotides are TGTGCCAGCAGCAGTAGGGTAGGACTTAACACTGAAGCTTTCTTT. Using reference TRBV7-9 and TRBJ1-1 for the parts outside the CDR3, the full variable domain is DTGVSQNPRHKITKRGQNVTFRCDPISEHNRLYWYRQTLGQGPEFLTYFQNEAQLEKSRLLSDRFSAERPKGSFSTLEIQRTEQGDSAMYLCASSSRVGLNTEAFFGQGTRLTVV.

J is TRBJ2-1 and V is TRBV5-1; tentative D call: TRBD1 (5 bases). Trimming pared 0 bases from V and 0 bases from J, leaving 10 bases between. This CDR3 has 16 amino acids. Germline V gene sequence: CDR1 SGHRS, CDR2 YFSETQ. The CDR3 region has the DNA TGCGCCAGCAGCTTGGGGGGCCAGAGCTCCTACAATGAGCAGTTCTTC. Its translation is CASSLGGQSSYNEQFF.

V gene TRBV7-2 combines with J gene TRBJ2-7, with 8 bases aligning to TRBD2. V lost 5 bases, J lost 3 bases, and 12 bases stayed unmatched. The CDR3 runs 16 residues. Germline CDR1 SGHTA, CDR2 FQGNSA. CDR3 DNA sequence: TGTGCCAGCAGCCGCCCGTCTAGCGGGCCCCGCTACGAGCAGTACTTC. This sequence encodes CASSRPSSGPRYEQYF.

The gene calls are TRBV29-1 and TRBJ2-7, with 9 bases identical to TRBD1. Unmatched junction bases numbered 6, after V lost 6 bases and J lost 0 bases. CDR1 and CDR2 from the germline V gene are SQVTM and ANQGSEA. The CDR3 length is 14 residues. The CDR3 DNA sequence: TGCAGCGTCAGCCCGACAGGGGGCTCCTACGAGCAGTACTTC. It codes for CSVSPTGGSYEQYF.

The DNA of the CDR3 is TGTGCCACCAGCAGCTGGGGGACTAGCGGGAGATCAGATACGCAGTATTTT. The encoded protein is CATSSWGTSGRSDTQYF. The V gene is TRBV15, the J gene TRBJ2-3, with 14 bases aligning to TRBD2. The CDR3 is 17 amino acids. Germline V gene sequence: CDR1 LNHNV, CDR2 YYDKDF (reference sequence). The junction had 6 bases not matched to a gene; V was cut back by 3 bases and J by 4 bases.

The chain combines TRBV28 with TRBJ1-2; TRBD1 matches 7 bases. CDR3 length equals 15 residues. CDR1 MDHEN and CDR2 SYDVKM come from the germline V gene. V dropped 4 bases and J dropped 5; count of bases not matched to a gene: 10. CDR3 region: CASSSSDREWYGYTF. In DNA, the CDR3 is TGTGCCAGCAGTTCATCAGACAGGGAATGGTATGGCTACACCTTC.